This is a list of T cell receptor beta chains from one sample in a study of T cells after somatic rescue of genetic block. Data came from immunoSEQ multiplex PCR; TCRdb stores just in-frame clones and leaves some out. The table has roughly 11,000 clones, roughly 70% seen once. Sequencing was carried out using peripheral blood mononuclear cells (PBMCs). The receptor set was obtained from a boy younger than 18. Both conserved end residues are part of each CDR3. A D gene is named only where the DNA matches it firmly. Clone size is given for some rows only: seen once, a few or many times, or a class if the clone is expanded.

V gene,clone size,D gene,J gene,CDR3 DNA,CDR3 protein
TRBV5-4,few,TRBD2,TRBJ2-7,TGTGCCAGCGGCGGCGGGAGCTCCTACGAGCAGTACTTC,CASGGGSSYEQYF
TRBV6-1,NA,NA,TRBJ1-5,TGTGCCTCCTTTTTATGCAGGGGACAGCCCCAGCATTTT,CASFLCRGQPQHF
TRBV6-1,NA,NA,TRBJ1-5,TGTGCCAGCAGTGAAAGAAGGGGATCGTACAATCAGCCCCAGCATTTT,CASSERRGSYNQPQHF
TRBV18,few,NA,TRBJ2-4,TGTGCCAGCTCACTCCTTGAAGCACAGAAAAACATTCAGTACTTC,CASSLLEAQKNIQYF
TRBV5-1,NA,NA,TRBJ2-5,TGCGCCAGCAGCTTGGGGGGGGCAGAGACCCAGTACTTC,CASSLGGAETQYF
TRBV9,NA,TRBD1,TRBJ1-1,TGTGCCAGCAGCACCCAGACAGGGATCGTGGCCACTGAAGCTTTCTTT,CASSTQTGIVATEAFF
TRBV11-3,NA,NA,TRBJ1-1,TGTGCCAGCAGCTTTAGGGAGAACACTGAAGCTTTCTTT,CASSFRENTEAFF
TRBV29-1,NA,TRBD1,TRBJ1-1,TGCAGCGTTGATGGGACAGGGGGCGCTGGGGGCACTGAAGCTTTCTTT,CSVDGTGGAGGTEAFF
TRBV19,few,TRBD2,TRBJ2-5,TGTGCCAGTAGTAGGGCTAGCGGGAGAGAGACCCAGTACTTC,CASSRASGRETQYF
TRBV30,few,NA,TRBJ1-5,TGTGCCTGGAGTGTACTTGTGGGCAGCAATCAGCCCCAGCATTTT,CAWSVLVGSNQPQHF
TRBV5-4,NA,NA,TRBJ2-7,TGTGCCAGCTACTCGATCGGAGGGGGCCTATCTGGGGAGCAGTACTTC,CASYSIGGGLSGEQYF
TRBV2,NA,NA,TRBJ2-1,TGTGCCAGCAGTGAAGGACTGACGGACTACAATGAGCAGTTCTTC,CASSEGLTDYNEQFF
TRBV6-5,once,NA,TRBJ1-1,TGTGCCAGCAGTTGCGGGAGGCAGGGACTAACTGAAGCTTTCTTT,CASSCGRQGLTEAFF
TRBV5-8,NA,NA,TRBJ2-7,TGTGCCAGCAGCTCGTCCGGGACGCTGGCCTCCCAGCAGTACTTC,CASSSSGTLASQQYF
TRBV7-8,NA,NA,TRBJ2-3,TGTGCCAGCAGTCCAACAGGCGGAGATACGCAGTATTTT,CASSPTGGDTQYF
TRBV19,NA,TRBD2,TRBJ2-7,TGTGCCAGTAGTATGGCAGGGAGGGACGAGCAGTACTTC,CASSMAGRDEQYF
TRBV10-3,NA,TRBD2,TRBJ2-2,TGTGCCATCAGGGGACTAGCGGTGAACACCGGGGAGCTGTTTTTT,CAIRGLAVNTGELFF
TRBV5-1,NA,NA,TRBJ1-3,TGCGCCAGCAGCCCTGGAAACACCATATATTTT,CASSPGNTIYF